This T cell receptor beta chain was retrieved from a study of T-cell reconstitution after alpha-beta-depleted transplantation in children. This clonotype was counted ten times or more. Preparation of the TCRbeta library used unique molecular identifiers. TCRdb reprocessed the PCR reads with MiXCR, giving one entry per CDR3 protein. The table has approximately 240,000 distinct CDR3 sequences, approximately 9.9% seen once. V was shortened by 1 base and J by 7 bases, with 19 bases between the two germline ends. This CDR3 region has 16 residues. The receptor's source is a human donor who donated a stem cell graft to a child with SCID. The sample consisted of PBMCs from the stem cell graft donor, taken from the stem cell graft. This chain links TRBV12-3 or TRBV12-4 with TRBJ1-2; possible D gene TRBD1, 5 bases. The CDR3 DNA sequence: TGTGCCAGCAGTTTAGTGTCGGGGGTGGAGATCGTTGGCTACACCTTC. This codes for CASSLVSGVEIVGYTF.